This T cell receptor beta chain was found in a study of blood T cell repertoires in COVID-19 (TCRdb year 2020). For the study in its entirety: The collaborator samples originated in the United States, Italy and Spain and spanned the acute and convalescent phases of COVID-19. The prospective study material was composed of cDNA or gDNA derived from T cells, B-cell-depleted T cells, or PBMCs. Subjects who had been exposed to COVID-19, were actively infected with it, or had recovered from it provided the deeply sampled blood TCRbeta repertoires that made up the dataset. The repertoires were released in a freely available public database meant as a resource for research on the immune response to SARS-CoV-2. Samples were obtained from the ongoing ImmuneRACE study (first 160 participants) and from over a thousand subjects provided by 6 global collaborators. The sample metadata nearly always contained a de-identified subject ID, COVID-19 status, age in years and sex. Where HLA class I and class II types were available, the types were taken from metadata supplied by the sample provider, not from assay-based typing. Findings and caveats that apply to the study as a whole: The quantity of clinical and demographic metadata differed by source and by participant and was supplied without curation.

The immunoSEQ Assay, a bias-controlled multiplex PCR, was used to amplify TCRbeta CDR3 regions from genomic DNA. The study's processing was this. The number of nucleated cells in each sample was estimated from the amplification of reference gene primers within the assay. To quantify the absolute abundance of each unique TCRbeta CDR3 rearrangement, sequence reads were collapsed and filtered. For each sample, productive Simpson clonality was calculated by taking the square root of Simpson's diversity index across productive rearrangements. Not all clones reach the TCRdb copy of this immuneACCESS table, which keeps in-frame sequences only. Checked studies attribute under half of the gap to unresolved V genes and leave the rest unexplained. That table is the source of V, J and clone size, and D and trimming were worked out from the DNA. The sample table holds some 190,000 clones, of which approximately 80% were seen once. Around 8.9% of the sample rests with the top ten.

This clone has only one observation. Its recognized antigen is unknown. No much larger clonotype is one base removed from it; base qualities were not supplied. The CDR3 starts with the cysteine, ends with the phenylalanine, and has 14 residues. Only the CDR3 portion is preserved as DNA: 42 bases, with reading frame beginning at the first base. V is pruned by 5 bases and J by 9 bases, leaving 9 bases of the junction without a gene match. CDR1 and CDR2 (SEHNR, FQNEAQ) derive from the germline V gene (reference sequence). Each collaborating institution followed its own protocols to collect whole blood in K2EDTA tubes. For TCRbeta analysis, collaborator samples were shipped as frozen whole blood, as isolated PBMCs, or as DNA extracted from either sample type.

Sequenced input: peripheral blood. The sequence joins TRBV7-9 to TRBJ2-5, with 10 central nucleotides matching TRBD2. The receptor's source is a woman aged 45-60 years with active or convalescent COVID-19. The nucleotide sequence reads TGTGCCAGCAGCCTCTCCGGGACTAGCGAGCCCCAGTACTTC. It translates to CASSLSGTSEPQYF.